The T cell receptor beta chain under discussion was sequenced for a study of T cell repertoires in cytomegalovirus infection. As for the study in general: The authors relied on CMV epitopes, both recently identified HLA-C-restricted and well-studied HLA-B-restricted. In public TCR beta signatures, there were indications of both CMV infection and matching HLA type. The study, taken as a whole, reports: Frequencies of public TCR beta families were cumulated, and this identified carriers of CMV plus the relevant HLA. The study found HLA-C-restricted CMV-specific TCR beta clonotypes dominating the ex vivo response.

This clonotype was counted ten times or more. No antigen is known for it. The CDR3 consists of 15 residues. V gave up 8 bases and J gave up 2 bases, with 15 bases separating them. From the reads, TCRdb called clonotypes with MiXCR, one entry per CDR3 protein. The data contain around 900,000 distinct CDR3 sequences, 31% of them singletons. V and J are TRBV12-3 or TRBV12-4 and TRBJ2-2; D is unresolved. This receptor was identified in a human donor in good health (CMV status not recorded). Some clones in this sample may be carry-over from other donors' samples. Sequenced material: cultured CD8+ T cells from PBMCs, taken from culture after CMV antigen stimulation. The CDR3 region has the DNA TGTGCCAGCCGAAAATGGATAGGCAACACCGGGGAGCTGTTTTTT. Its protein product is CASRKWIGNTGELFF.